This T cell receptor beta chain was captured in a study of CD8+ T cells in alopecia areata. Study in general: Tofacitinib administration to treated patients was oral, at 5 to 10 mg twice daily.

RNA extraction and reverse transcription yielded cDNA as sequencing template. Some clones are missing from TCRdb's copy, which holds only in-frame ones; the method was immunoSEQ multiplex PCR. The sample holds 130,000 to 150,000 clones, 47% seen once. This CDR3 has 15 amino acids. Per germline, CDR1 MDHEN and CDR2 SYDVKM. With V trimmed by 6 bases and J by 7 bases, 9 bases remained unmatched. The chain employs TRBV28 and TRBJ2-4; TRBD1 matches 10 bases. This TCR was recovered from a human donor with alopecia areata. The specimen sequenced was CD4+ T cells sorted from blood. The CDR3 coding sequence is TGTGCCAGCAGAGTTCTGACAGGGGGCGCGAACATTCAGTACTTC. Encoded protein: CASRVLTGGANIQYF.